Below, 31 T cell receptor beta chains from the same sample are listed, as sequenced in a study of blood T cells in healthy people across ages. For the second PCR, which ran for about 7 to 12 cycles, a sample-barcoded 5' primer and a J-beta primer mix were used. Via MiXCR, TCRdb re-called the 5' RACE reads, giving one row per CDR3 protein. The sample includes about 800,000 distinct CDR3 sequences, 25% of them seen just once. These sequences were also reported in another study, on T cells of mothers and their children.

Sequenced material: blood. The source is a boy younger than 18 in good health.

The J gene is TRBJ1-5, the V gene TRBV28; 9 nucleotides agree with TRBD1. Germline V gives CDR1 MDHEN, CDR2 SYDVKM. This CDR3 comprises 20 residues. The V and J ends lost 8 bases and 3 bases, in that order; junction bases with no gene match: 23. The CDR3 region is CASAFPGTGYLMDTNQPQHF. The DNA for the CDR3 is TGTGCCAGCGCATTTCCCGGGACAGGGTATCTAATGGATACCAATCAGCCCCAGCATTTT. The full variable domain, its missing parts supplied by reference TRBV28 and TRBJ1-5, is DVKVTQSSRYLVKRTGEKVFLECVQDMDHENMFWYRQDPGLGLRLIYFSYDVKMKEKGDIPEGYSVSREKKERFSLILESASTNQTSMYLCASAFPGTGYLMDTNQPQHFGDGTRLSIL.

The gene calls are TRBV5-1 and TRBJ1-1; D possibly corresponds to TRBD1 (5 bases). Germline CDR1 reads SGHRS; CDR2 reads YFSETQ. Trimming cost V 4 bases and J 5 bases, with 24 bases left between them. This CDR3 comprises 17 residues. As DNA, the CDR3 is TGCGCCAGCAGCGCAGAGCCCTACCAGGGTAGGGTTACTGAAGCTTTCTTT. Its translation: CASSAEPYQGRVTEAFF. The variable domain in full, with the rest retrieved from reference TRBV5-1 and TRBJ1-1, is KAGVTQTPRYLIKTRGQQVTLSCSPISGHRSVSWYQQTPGQGLQFLFEYFSETQRNKGNFPGRFSGRQFSNSRSEMNVSTLELGDSALYLCASSAEPYQGRVTEAFFGQGTRLTVV.

The chain combines TRBV30 with TRBJ2-5; TRBD2 might be the D (6 bases). CDR1 and CDR2 from the germline V gene are GTSNPN and SVGIG (reference sequence). V dropped 5 bases and J dropped 2 bases, with 21 bases sitting between them. The CDR3 contains 16 residues. The CDR3, as DNA: TGTGCCTGGGGAGAGGGGCTAGCGTCCCTTCAAGAGACCCAGTACTTC. It encodes CAWGEGLASLQETQYF.

The J gene is TRBJ1-2, the V gene TRBV4-2; possible D gene TRBD1, 5 bases. V was shortened by 0 bases and J by 2 bases, with 13 bases between the two germline ends. The CDR3 totals 16 residues. Germline V gene sequence: CDR1 LGHNA, CDR2 YNFKEQ. The CDR3 bases are TGTGCCAGCAGCCAAGATATGGGGGAAAACAACTATGGCTACACCTTC. Amino acids: CASSQDMGENNYGYTF.

In its sample, this clonotype was seen once. The V gene is TRBV12-3 or TRBV12-4, the J gene TRBJ1-1, with D tentatively TRBD1 (6 bases). V was pared by 5 bases and J by 11 bases, with 15 bases between. The CDR3 sequence is 12 residues long. This chain's CDR3 is CASSNTGRKAFF. CDR3 nucleotides: TGTGCCAGCAGTAACACAGGGCGCAAGGCTTTCTTT.

This clonotype occurred many times. The chain links TRBV11-2 to TRBJ2-6; D ambiguous. There are 14 residues in the CDR3. V lost 5 bases, J lost 4 bases, and 9 bases lay in between. The germline gives CDR1 SGHAT, CDR2 FQNNGV. CDR3 DNA: TGTGCCAGCAGCCGCATATCCGGGGCCAACGTCCTGACTTTC. Residues: CASSRISGANVLTF.

V is TRBV7-9 and J is TRBJ2-5; possibly TRBD2 for D (5 bases). V gave up 1 base and J gave up 5 bases, with 23 bases separating them. The CDR3 is made up of 18 amino acids. Germline V gene lookup returns CDR1 SEHNR and CDR2 FQNEAQ (reference sequence). CDR3 nucleotides: TGTGCCAGCAGCTTAGGGAACGGCGGGCGTGTCCCTTTGGAGACCCAGTACTTC. Protein: CASSLGNGGRVPLETQYF.

This clonotype was recorded a few times. The gene calls are TRBV20-1 and TRBJ2-5; D is unclear. TRBJ2-1 explains the end of the DNA better; the J call may be wrong. CDR3 size: 11 residues. Germline CDR1 reads DFQATT; CDR2 reads SNEGSKA (reference sequence). CDR3: CSASTGAEQFF. In DNA, the CDR3 is TGCAGTGCTAGTACTGGCGCTGAGCAGTTCTTC.

This clonotype has more than one count but fewer than ten. This sequence joins TRBV2 and TRBJ2-5; D possibly matches TRBD1 or TRBD2 (5 bases each). Between the trimmed V and J ends, which lost 8 bases and 6 bases, there was a span of 13 bases. Germline loops: CDR1 SNHLY, CDR2 FYNNEI. This CDR3 comprises 12 residues. The CDR3 spells CASGPGAKTQYF. The CDR3 DNA reads TGTGCCAGCGGGCCCGGGGCGAAGACCCAGTACTTC.

This clonotype was seen more than once but under ten times. The gene calls are TRBV12-3 or TRBV12-4 and TRBJ2-7, with 8 bases matching TRBD1. The length of the CDR3 is 13 residues. V lost 7 bases to trimming and J lost 4 bases; unmatched junction nucleotides: 6. CDR3 coding DNA: TGTGCCAGCACCTGGACAGGGACTTACGAGCAGTACTTC. Protein: CASTWTGTYEQYF.

The chain combines TRBV28 with TRBJ2-1; D is uncertain. The DNA end favors TRBJ2-5, so the J call may be wrong. CDR1 and CDR2 from the germline V gene are MDHEN and SYDVKM. CDR3 length: 15 amino acids. The CDR3 spells CASSLSAEIGETQYF. DNA of the CDR3: TGTGCCAGCAGTTTATCGGCCGAGATAGGGGAGACCCAGTACTTC.

This clonotype has just a few counts. V and J are TRBV3-1 and TRBJ2-7; D is possibly TRBD1 or TRBD2 (5 bases each). CDR1 is LGHDT and CDR2 is YNNKEL in the germline V gene (reference sequence). V lost 4 bases, J lost 2 bases, and 12 bases lay in between. This CDR3 contains 14 residues. The CDR3: CASSPGPGTYEQYF. The DNA of the CDR3 is TGTGCCAGCAGCCCGGGGCCCGGCACCTACGAGCAGTACTTC.

This chain uses TRBV5-6 with TRBJ1-6; 7 nucleotides line up with TRBD1. The V gene end was trimmed by 4 bases and the J gene end by 7 bases; junction bases not matched to a gene: 8. The CDR3 runs to 15 residues. Per germline, CDR1 SGHDT and CDR2 YYEEEE. In nucleotides, the CDR3 is TGTGCCAGCAGCACGGGACAGACTGTCAATTCACCCCTCCACTTT. Its protein product is CASSTGQTVNSPLHF.

In regard to this clonotype: The CDR3 does not end in the conserved phenylalanine or tryptophan, so this is likely a read error. This chain uses TRBV5-1 with TRBJ2-5, with 7 nucleotides matching TRBD1. The end of the DNA is better explained by TRBJ2-7, so the J call may be wrong. The CDR3 is made up of 12 amino acids. Germline loops: CDR1 SGHRS, CDR2 YFSETQ. This CDR3 is CASSLQGYEQYL. In DNA, the CDR3 is TGCGCCAGCAGCTTACAGGGGTACGAGCAGTACTTA.

This chain connects TRBV7-6 to TRBJ2-7; TRBD1 might be the D (5 bases). The CDR3 loop spans 13 amino acids. The V end lost 5 bases, the J end lost 4 bases, and 12 bases lay between the germline ends. Germline V gene lookup returns CDR1 SGHVS and CDR2 FNYEAQ. The CDR3 here is CASSPMTAYEQYF. CDR3 nucleotide sequence: TGTGCCAGCAGCCCTATGACAGCGTACGAGCAGTACTTC.

With respect to this clonotype: The conserved phenylalanine or tryptophan is not found at the CDR3 terminus, so this likely reflects a read error. The chain employs TRBV7-2 and TRBJ1-1; no firm D call. Germline V gene sequence: CDR1 SGHTA, CDR2 FQGNSA. The CDR3 is 14 residues long. The V gene lost 1 base and the J gene lost 1 base, with 7 bases spanning the gap. Written as DNA, the CDR3 is TGTGCCAGCAGCTTAGACTTCAGGAACACTGAAGCTTTCCTT. As protein: CASSLDFRNTEAFL.

CDR3 in DNA: TGTGCCAGCAGCCAGGGGGCGGATCAGCCCCAGCATTTT. This sequence encodes CASSQGADQPQHF. The V gene is TRBV3-1, the J gene TRBJ1-5; D might be TRBD1 (6 bases). The CDR3 runs to 13 residues. Looked up from germline, CDR1 is LGHDT and CDR2 is YNNKEL (reference sequence). V lost 3 bases and J lost 5, with 8 bases in between.

This chain joins TRBV29-1 and TRBJ1-1; maybe TRBD1 (5 bases). Trimming removed 6 bases from V and 5 bases from J, with 16 bases in between. The length of the CDR3 is 13 residues. From germline, CDR1 is SQVTM and CDR2 ANQGSEA. The CDR3 region is CSVVWWGGTEAFF. CDR3 sequence (DNA): TGCAGCGTCGTATGGTGGGGGGGGACTGAAGCTTTCTTT.

The chain recombines TRBV28 with TRBJ2-1; no clear D. The CDR3 totals 13 residues. Trimming stripped 3 bases from V and 6 bases from J, with 9 bases between. CDR1 MDHEN and CDR2 SYDVKM come from the germline V gene. In DNA, the CDR3 is TGTGCCAGCAGTTTTGGTTTCGGCAATGAGCAGTTCTTC. Translating gives CASSFGFGNEQFF.

This clonotype was detected only a few times. V gene TRBV6-2 or TRBV6-3 combines with J gene TRBJ2-6; possible D gene TRBD1, 6 bases. Germline V gives CDR1 MNHEY, CDR2 SVGEGT. The CDR3 consists of 15 residues. V lost 5 bases, J lost 2 bases, and 10 bases lay in between. CDR3 residues: CASSNQGTGANVLTF. For the CDR3, the DNA is TGTGCCAGCAGTAACCAGGGGACTGGGGCCAACGTCCTGACTTTC.

This clonotype has more than one count but fewer than ten. The chain carries TRBV2 and TRBJ1-6; D may be TRBD1 (5 bases). The germline CDR1 and CDR2 sequences are SNHLY and FYNNEI. There are 13 residues in the CDR3. V dropped 6 bases and J dropped 10 bases, with 13 bases sitting between them. CDR3: CASSLQGGSPLHF. The CDR3 nucleotides read TGTGCCAGCAGCCTTCAGGGAGGATCACCCCTCCACTTT.

The chain joins TRBV25-1 to TRBJ2-5; no definite D call. This CDR3 is built from 13 residues. Germline V lookup: CDR1 MGHDK, CDR2 SYGVNS. The ends were cut back, 4 bases at V and 4 bases at J, with 10 bases in the middle. The CDR3 nucleotides are TGTGCCAGCAGTGGTGGTCCCAGAGAGACCCAGTACTTC. It yields the protein CASSGGPRETQYF.

This chain links TRBV9 with TRBJ1-2; unclear D gene. The length of the CDR3 is 14 residues. With 0 bases removed from V and 2 bases from J, the gap between germline ends came to 8 bases. The germline V gene has CDR1 SGDLS and CDR2 YYNGEE. The CDR3 loop reads CASSVARENYGYTF. CDR3 nucleotides: TGTGCCAGCAGCGTAGCTCGAGAAAACTATGGCTACACCTTC.

This chain links TRBV4-3 with TRBJ2-1; D tentatively fits TRBD1 or TRBD2 (5 bases each). This CDR3 has 15 residues. Germline-derived CDR1 and CDR2 are LGHNA and YSLEER. The V end lost 0 bases, the J end lost 6 bases, and 12 bases lay between the germline ends. This CDR3 reads CASSQDYRGSNEQFF. CDR3 DNA sequence: TGCGCCAGCAGCCAAGATTATCGGGGCAGCAATGAGCAGTTCTTC.

This clonotype has only a few counts. The chain couples TRBV29-1 to TRBJ2-7, with 10 bases matching TRBD1. CDR1 and CDR2 from the germline V gene are SQVTM and ANQGSEA. V shed 7 bases and J 4 bases; nucleotides not matched to a gene: 7. The CDR3 has 13 amino acids. This chain's CDR3 is CSAWDRGGYEQYF. Here the CDR3 DNA reads TGCAGCGCATGGGACAGGGGAGGTTACGAGCAGTACTTC.

This chain connects TRBV7-2 to TRBJ2-1; tentatively, D is TRBD1 or TRBD2 (5 bases each). The J call is uncertain, as TRBJ2-7 better fits the DNA end. The CDR3 consists of 14 residues. CDR1 is SGHTA, CDR2 FQGNSA, per germline. The CDR3 loop is CASSPGTYTYEQYF. CDR3 DNA: TGTGCCAGCAGCCCAGGGACGTATACCTACGAGCAGTACTTC.

CDR3 sequence: CASSSADRGGEKLFF. The DNA for the CDR3 is TGTGCCAGCAGTTCCGCGGACAGGGGAGGTGAAAAACTGTTTTTT. V gene TRBV6-2 or TRBV6-3 combines with J gene TRBJ1-4; 9 positions agree with TRBD1. This CDR3 has 15 amino acids. Per the germline V gene, CDR1 is MNHEY and CDR2 is SVGEGT. Germline trimming cut 4 bases from V and 7 bases from J; bases unmatched to any gene: 7.

V is TRBV9 and J is TRBJ1-2; 12 nucleotides agree with TRBD1. Germline CDR1 SGDLS, CDR2 YYNGEE. V lost 3 bases, J lost 3 bases, and 6 bases stayed unmatched. There are 16 residues in the CDR3. CDR3 sequence reads: CASSARDRGRDYGYTF. CDR3 nucleotides: TGTGCCAGCAGCGCTAGGGACAGGGGGCGCGACTATGGCTACACCTTC.

The V gene is TRBV27, the J gene TRBJ1-2; 10 positions match TRBD1. Trimming at V came to 6 bases and at J to 6 bases, leaving 7 bases not matched to a gene. The germline V gene has CDR1 MNHEY and CDR2 SMNVEV (reference sequence). This CDR3 spans 14 amino acids. The CDR3 bases are TGTGCCAGCAGGCTACCGGGACAGGGGAATGGCTACACCTTC. Its translation is CASRLPGQGNGYTF.

This clonotype was seen more than once but under ten times. V and J are TRBV12-3 or TRBV12-4 and TRBJ1-6, with 10 bases matching TRBD1. V lost 6 bases to trimming and J lost 6 bases; unmatched junction nucleotides: 17. The CDR3 spans 19 residues. The CDR3 protein is CASSNPGQGRTLPNSPLHF. CDR3 in DNA: TGTGCCAGCAGCAATCCGGGACAGGGGAGAACCCTCCCTAATTCACCCCTCCACTTT.

This clonotype was counted a few times. Its ends do not fully match the called genes, so a read error is possible. Written as DNA, the CDR3 is TGCGCCTCGGGACAGGGGATCCCCGGGGAGCTGTTTTTT. It specifies CASGQGIPGELFF. The chain is built from TRBV10-3 and TRBJ2-2; 10 nucleotides agree with TRBD1. This CDR3 has 13 amino acids. The germline gives CDR1 ENHRY, CDR2 SYGVKD.